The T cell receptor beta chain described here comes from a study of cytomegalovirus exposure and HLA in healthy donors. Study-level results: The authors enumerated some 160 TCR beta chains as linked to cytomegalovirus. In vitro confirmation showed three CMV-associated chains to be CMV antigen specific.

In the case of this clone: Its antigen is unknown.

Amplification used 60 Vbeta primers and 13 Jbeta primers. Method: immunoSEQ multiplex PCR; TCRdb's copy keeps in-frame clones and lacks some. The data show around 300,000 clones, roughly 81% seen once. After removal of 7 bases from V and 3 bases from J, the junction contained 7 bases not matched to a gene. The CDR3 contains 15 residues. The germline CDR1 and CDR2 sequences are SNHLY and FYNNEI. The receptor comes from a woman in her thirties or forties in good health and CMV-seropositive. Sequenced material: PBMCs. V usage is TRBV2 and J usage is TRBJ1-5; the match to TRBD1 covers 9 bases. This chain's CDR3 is CASIKGQGTNQPQHF. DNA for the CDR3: TGTGCCAGCATCAAGGGACAGGGAACCAATCAGCCCCAGCATTTT.